This passage covers 29 T cell receptor beta chains from one sample sequenced in a study of cytomegalovirus exposure and HLA in healthy donors. PCR used 60 Vbeta primers and 13 Jbeta primers. TCRdb keeps only in-frame clones here, not all; method: immunoSEQ multiplex PCR. In the table there are 200,000 to 250,000 clones, 82% of which are singletons. The sample taken for sequencing was PBMCs. Receptor source: a middle-aged woman in good health and CMV-seronegative.

The chain uses TRBV4-1 and TRBJ1-1, with 9 bases lining up with TRBD1. V trimming: 3 bases; J trimming: 5 bases; junction bases outside the gene matches: 7. This CDR3 comprises 15 residues. Per the germline V gene, CDR1 is MGHRA and CDR2 is YSYEKL. The CDR3 loop is CASSQAQGARTEAFF. The CDR3 nucleotides read TGCGCCAGCAGCCAGGCACAGGGGGCGCGTACTGAAGCTTTCTTT.

The V call is TRBV11-2, the J call TRBJ2-2; possible D gene TRBD2, 6 bases. The CDR3 contains 15 residues. Per germline, CDR1 SGHAT and CDR2 FQNNGV. The germline V and J ends were trimmed by 2 bases and 5 bases, with 12 bases remaining between them. The DNA of the CDR3 is TGTGCCAGCAGCTTATCCGGGAGAGGAACCGGGGAGCTGTTTTTT. Translation: CASSLSGRGTGELFF.

This chain joins TRBV19 and TRBJ1-4, with no clear D. Germline CDR1 LNHDA, CDR2 SQIVND (reference sequence). V was cut by 5 bases and J by 3 bases, with 7 bases left in between. The CDR3 length is 13 residues. The CDR3 is CASSPGPNEKLFF. The CDR3 DNA reads TGTGCCAGTAGTCCAGGTCCTAATGAAAAACTGTTTTTT.

This clone was counted between two and nine times. This chain joins TRBV30 and TRBJ1-1; 7 bases are shared with TRBD1. The germline gives CDR1 GTSNPN, CDR2 SVGIG (reference sequence). This CDR3 has 14 residues. V lost 5 bases to trimming and J lost 0 bases; unmatched junction nucleotides: 6. CDR3 in amino acids: CAWGGTVMNTEAFF. The CDR3 nucleotides are TGTGCCTGGGGGGGGACAGTTATGAACACTGAAGCTTTCTTT.

This clone was recorded only once. The chain joins TRBV19 to TRBJ1-5; the D gene is possibly TRBD1 (6 bases). Germline CDR1 reads LNHDA; CDR2 reads SQIVND (reference sequence). V was clipped by 4 bases and J by 0 bases, with 16 bases between them. CDR3 length: 17 amino acids. CDR3 loop: CASSTLSGEFSNQPQHF. In DNA form, the CDR3 reads TGTGCCAGTAGTACATTGTCAGGGGAGTTTAGCAATCAGCCCCAGCATTTT.

The V call is TRBV28, the J call TRBJ2-3; maybe TRBD2 (6 bases). Deletions cut 8 bases from V and 6 bases from J, with 18 bases between. This CDR3 has 14 residues. CDR1 and CDR2 (germline): MDHEN, SYDVKM. The CDR3 DNA sequence: TGTGCCAGCTGGGTGCGGGGCCGACCCGATACGCAGTATTTT. Amino acid sequence: CASWVRGRPDTQYF.

V and J are TRBV28 and TRBJ1-5; 7 nucleotides align to TRBD1. CDR1 is MDHEN and CDR2 is SYDVKM in the germline V gene. Trimming removed 3 bases from V and 7 bases from J; junction bases left unmatched: 9. The CDR3 consists of 15 residues. The CDR3 here is CASSFDNRGHQPQHF. DNA for the CDR3: TGTGCCAGCAGTTTCGATAACAGGGGCCACCAGCCCCAGCATTTT.

This rearrangement joins TRBV19 to TRBJ1-1; 8 nucleotides line up with TRBD1. Germline V gene data show CDR1 as LNHDA and CDR2 as SQIVND (reference sequence). Germline trimming cut 5 bases from V and 1 base from J; bases unmatched to any gene: 3. CDR3 length: 14 amino acids. The CDR3: CASSVGQANTEAFF. The CDR3 nucleotides read TGTGCCAGTAGTGTGGGACAGGCGAACACTGAAGCTTTCTTT.

This clone has only a few counts. V usage is TRBV4-2 and J usage is TRBJ1-1; no firm D call. Germline V lookup: CDR1 LGHNA, CDR2 YNFKEQ. The CDR3 extends over 16 amino acids. The germline V and J ends were trimmed by 2 bases and 0 bases, with 13 bases remaining between them. The CDR3 protein is CASSQPASGMNTEAFF. In nucleotides, the CDR3 is TGTGCCAGCAGCCAACCTGCCAGTGGCATGAACACTGAAGCTTTCTTT.

This chain joins TRBV5-1 and TRBJ1-1; 7 bases align to TRBD1. CDR3 size: 14 residues. Germline lookup yields CDR1 SGHRS and CDR2 YFSETQ. V was clipped by 7 bases and J by 6 bases; unmatched bases: 12. The CDR3 coding sequence is TGCGCCAGCTCAGAGACAGGGAGTGCCTCTGAAGCTTTCTTT. Its translation is CASSETGSASEAFF.

J is TRBJ2-5 and V is TRBV30, with TRBD1 matching over 7 bases. CDR1 and CDR2 (germline): GTSNPN, SVGIG (reference sequence). This CDR3 has 13 residues. The V segment lost 2 bases and the J segment 4 bases; nucleotides outside the gene matches: 4. CDR3 sequence: CAWSRNRGETQYF. In nucleotides, the CDR3 is TGTGCCTGGAGTAGAAACAGGGGAGAGACCCAGTACTTC.

This chain connects TRBV5-4 to TRBJ1-1; D ambiguous. The V end lost 6 bases, the J end lost 8 bases, and 14 bases lay between the germline ends. CDR3 length: 12 residues. The germline V gene encodes CDR1 SGHNT and CDR2 YYREEE (reference sequence). This chain's CDR3 is CASISVAGEAFF. The CDR3 DNA reads as TGTGCCAGCATCTCCGTGGCAGGAGAAGCTTTCTTT.

The chain couples TRBV7-9 to TRBJ1-2, with 8 bases fitting TRBD1. V trimming: 5 bases; J trimming: 2 bases; junction bases outside the gene matches: 4. This CDR3 is built from 14 residues. Germline V gene data show CDR1 as SEHNR and CDR2 as FQNEAQ (reference sequence). In DNA, the CDR3 is TGTGCCAGCAGCCTGACAGGGGTCAACTATGGCTACACCTTC. It yields the protein CASSLTGVNYGYTF.

The gene calls are TRBV7-8 and TRBJ1-1; D not certain. Trimming stripped 2 bases from V and 7 bases from J, with 14 bases between. The germline V gene has CDR1 SGHVS and CDR2 FQNEAQ. The CDR3 consists of 14 residues. CDR3 residues: CASSLNRGLDEAFF. In DNA, the CDR3 is TGTGCCAGCAGCTTAAATCGAGGGTTGGATGAAGCTTTCTTT. Based on the CDR3 plus reference TRBV7-8 and TRBJ1-1, the full variable domain is GAGVSQSPRYKVAKRGQDVALRCDPISGHVSLFWYQQALGQGPEFLTYFQNEAQLDKSGLPSDRFFAERPEGSVSTLKIQRTQQEDSAVYLCASSLNRGLDEAFFGQGTRLTVV.

This clone showed up just a few times. The gene calls are TRBV6-1 and TRBJ1-2; tentatively, D is TRBD1 (6 bases). Germline V lookup: CDR1 MNHNS, CDR2 SASEGT. V shed 6 bases and J shed 8 bases, with 19 bases lying between them. The CDR3 loop spans 14 amino acids. The CDR3 bases are TGTGCCAGCAGGCGTAACAGGGAAGGAGGAGGCTACACCTTC. Protein sequence: CASRRNREGGGYTF.

The chain is built from TRBV18 and TRBJ1-1; D remains ambiguous. The V end lost 3 bases, the J end lost 2 bases, and 13 bases lay between the germline ends. CDR3 size: 15 residues. Germline V gene data show CDR1 as KGHSH and CDR2 as LQKENI. The CDR3 loop is CASSPARDPNTEAFF. For the CDR3, the DNA is TGTGCCAGCTCACCGGCGCGGGATCCTAACACTGAAGCTTTCTTT.

This clone showed up just a few times. One end of the junction fails to match germline, which may point to a read error. CDR3 sequence (DNA): TGTGCCAGCAGCTTAGAGTGGGGGAGGATGCTCTTC. Its protein is CASSLEWGRMLF. The chain carries TRBV7-9 and TRBJ2-1; D may be TRBD2 (6 bases). Germline values: CDR1 SEHNR, CDR2 FQNEAQ (reference sequence). This CDR3 is built from 12 residues.

The DNA of the CDR3 is TGTGCCAGCACCCAAGGGCTCAGGGGGAACTATGGCTACACCTTC. Translation gives CASTQGLRGNYGYTF. The V gene is TRBV6-6, the J gene TRBJ1-2; 7 nucleotides line up with TRBD1. V dropped 7 bases and J dropped 2; count of bases not matched to a gene: 10. This CDR3 has 15 amino acids. The germline CDR1 and CDR2 sequences are MNHNY and SVGAGI (reference sequence).

This clone was observed a few times. The chain links TRBV6-6 to TRBJ1-1; 8 nucleotides match TRBD1. This CDR3 has 14 residues. The junction had 2 bases not matched to a gene; V was cut back by 4 bases and J by 1 base. Germline CDR1 MNHNY, CDR2 SVGAGI (reference sequence). CDR3 DNA sequence: TGTGCCAGCAGTTCAGGGGGCTCGAACACTGAAGCTTTCTTT. It yields the protein CASSSGGSNTEAFF.

The chain has TRBV9 and TRBJ2-1, with D possibly TRBD1 on 5 matching bases. Trimming pared 0 bases from V and 11 bases from J, leaving 9 bases between. CDR1 and CDR2 (germline): SGDLS, YYNGEE. This CDR3 has 12 residues. Written as DNA, the CDR3 is TGTGCCAGCAGCGTAGCCCAGGGAAAGCAGTTCTTC. Amino acid sequence: CASSVAQGKQFF.

This clone occurred once. The chain combines TRBV9 with TRBJ1-5; possible D gene TRBD1, 5 bases. The germline CDR1 and CDR2 sequences are SGDLS and YYNGEE. The ends were cut back, 7 bases at V and 0 bases at J, with 11 bases in the middle. The CDR3 is 14 amino acids. This CDR3 reads CASYEGVSNQPQHF. The CDR3 DNA reads TGTGCCAGCTATGAAGGGGTTAGCAATCAGCCCCAGCATTTT.

The chain recombines TRBV28 with TRBJ1-2; tentative D call: TRBD1 (6 bases). The CDR3 runs to 15 residues. Trimming left V 5 bases short and J 2 bases short, with 15 bases between. Germline CDR1 and CDR2: MDHEN and SYDVKM. CDR3 coding DNA: TGTGCCAGCAGTCTCCCGGGGGGCCCAAACTATGGCTACACCTTC. Amino acids: CASSLPGGPNYGYTF.

The chain employs TRBV10-1 and TRBJ1-4, with 9 bases lining up with TRBD1. The CDR3 totals 17 residues. The V and J ends lost 7 bases and 5 bases, in that order; junction bases with no gene match: 14. Germline CDR1 reads WNHNN; CDR2 reads SYGVQD (reference sequence). The DNA for the CDR3 is TGCGCCAGCACCGATTCCGGGACAGGGCTTACCAATGAAAAACTGTTTTTT. Protein product: CASTDSGTGLTNEKLFF.

A few counts support this clone. CDR3 loop: CASSLRQAFGSPLHF. The DNA of the CDR3 is TGTGCCAGCAGTTTAAGACAGGCATTTGGTTCACCCCTCCACTTT. The chain is built from TRBV6-5 and TRBJ1-6; D perhaps matches TRBD1 (6 bases). The ends were cut back, 4 bases at V and 9 bases at J, with 16 bases in the middle. The CDR3 sequence is 15 residues long. Germline lookup yields CDR1 MNHEY and CDR2 SVGAGI.

As regards this clone: Other DNA sequences in the sample encode the same CDR3. The chain recombines TRBV19 with TRBJ1-5; D possibly corresponds to TRBD1 (5 bases). Per germline, CDR1 LNHDA and CDR2 SQIVND (reference sequence). The CDR3 is made up of 13 amino acids. Between the trimmed V and J ends, which lost 6 bases and 2 bases, there was a span of 8 bases. The CDR3 sequence is CASSLQGNQPQHF. DNA for the CDR3: TGTGCCAGTAGCCTACAGGGCAATCAGCCCCAGCATTTT.

In its sample, this clone was seen a few times. In DNA form, the CDR3 reads TGTGCCAGCAGCGAAGGGGGAACCCACACAGATACGCAGTATTTT. Translated, it gives CASSEGGTHTDTQYF. The chain uses TRBV28 and TRBJ2-3; perhaps TRBD1 as D (6 bases). From germline, CDR1 is MDHEN and CDR2 SYDVKM. V shed 6 bases and J shed 2 bases, with 15 bases lying between them. CDR3 length equals 15 residues.

This clone appeared a single time. V gene TRBV6-4 combines with J gene TRBJ2-3; a possible D gene is TRBD1 (6 bases). This CDR3 contains 14 residues. V gave up 6 bases and J gave up 4 bases, with 14 bases separating them. Germline assignment: CDR1 MRHNA and CDR2 SNTAGT. CDR3 region: CASRAQGWADTQYF. In DNA, the CDR3 is TGTGCCAGCAGGGCCCAGGGGTGGGCAGATACGCAGTATTTT.

This clone was counted a single time. The chain links TRBV2 to TRBJ1-2, with D possibly being TRBD1 (6 bases). The CDR3 is 12 residues long. V was pared by 7 bases and J by 4 bases, with 10 bases between. From germline, CDR1 is SNHLY and CDR2 FYNNEI. The DNA of the CDR3 is TGTGCCAGCAACCCGGACAGCTATGGCTACACCTTC. As protein: CASNPDSYGYTF.

The V and J genes are TRBV5-1 and TRBJ1-4; TRBD1 matches 7 bases. The junction had 5 bases not matched to a gene; V was cut back by 4 bases and J by 5 bases. Germline V CDR1 and CDR2: SGHRS, YFSETQ. The CDR3 is made up of 14 amino acids. The CDR3 sequence is CASSPGTANEKLFF. In nucleotides, the CDR3 is TGCGCCAGCAGCCCCGGGACAGCAAATGAAAAACTGTTTTTT.